The 18 T cell receptor beta chains below all came from one sample that was sequenced in a study of T cell repertoires and Cas9 in healthy adults. Libraries were prepared by immunoSEQ multiplex PCR; TCRdb keeps only in-frame clonotypes and omits some of them. The sample comprises more than 20,000 clones, around 92% of which are singletons, and approximately 0.84% rests with the top ten. The sequenced sample was CD4+ effector T cells (CD127+, CD25-, CD137-, CD154-) from PBMCs; culture status not recorded. Receptors originate from a human donor in good health.

The chain links TRBV19 to TRBJ1-1; possibly TRBD1 for D (5 bases). V dropped 3 bases and J dropped 1 base, with 12 bases sitting between them. The CDR3 covers 15 residues. CDR1 is LNHDA, CDR2 SQIVND, per germline (reference sequence). The CDR3 spells CASSIFLGGNTEAFF. CDR3 DNA sequence: TGTGCCAGTAGTATTTTTCTGGGGGGGAACACTGAAGCTTTCTTT. Using reference TRBV19 and TRBJ1-1 for the parts outside the CDR3, the full variable domain is DGGITQSPKYLFRKEGQNVTLSCEQNLNHDAMYWYRQDPGQGLRLIYYSQIVNDFQKGDIAEGYSVSREKKESFPLTVTSAQKNPTAFYLCASSIFLGGNTEAFFGQGTRLTVV.

V is TRBV18 and J is TRBJ1-2, with D uncertain. Trimming pared 3 bases from V and 9 bases from J, leaving 17 bases between. The V gene's germline CDR1 is KGHSH and CDR2 LQKENI. This CDR3 has 14 residues. CDR3 residues: CASSPRDTSGRYTF. CDR3 in DNA: TGTGCCAGCTCACCCCGCGACACGTCTGGCCGCTACACCTTC.

With regard to this clone: A junction boundary mismatches the germline segment, possibly from a read error. The chain recombines TRBV2 with TRBJ1-6; 7 bases align to TRBD1. The CDR3 loop spans 15 amino acids. The V gene's germline CDR1 is SNHLY and CDR2 FYNNEI. The CDR3 region is CASKITGAYNPPLHF. In DNA form, the CDR3 reads TGTGCCAGCAAAATTACAGGGGCATATAATCCACCCCTCCACTTT.

The chain recombines TRBV14 with TRBJ2-1; 12 bases line up with TRBD2. CDR3 length: 20 residues. J lost 3 bases, V lost 0 bases, and 12 bases had no gene match. Germline V gene lookup returns CDR1 SGHDN and CDR2 FVKESK. CDR3 protein: CASSQDRRLAGGRFYNEQFF. CDR3 nucleotide sequence: TGTGCCAGCAGCCAAGATAGGCGGCTAGCGGGAGGGCGGTTCTACAATGAGCAGTTCTTC. The full variable domain, completed using reference TRBV14 and TRBJ2-1, is EAGVTQFPSHSVIEKGQTVTLRCDPISGHDNLYWYRRVMGKEIKFLLHFVKESKQDESGMPNNRFLAERTGGTYSTLKVQPAELEDSGVYFCASSQDRRLAGGRFYNEQFFGPGTRLTVL.

This clone was detected only once. V is TRBV27 and J is TRBJ1-6; 8 bases map to TRBD1. The trim removed 5 bases at V and 9 bases at J, leaving 15 bases unmatched. The germline V gene has CDR1 MNHEY and CDR2 SMNVEV (reference sequence). The CDR3 length is 17 residues. The CDR3, as DNA: TGTGCCAGCAGTGGACGGGGACAGGCGTTTTTCGGTTCACCCCTCCACTTT. Translation gives CASSGRGQAFFGSPLHF.

The chain uses TRBV18 and TRBJ1-5; 7 nucleotides align to TRBD1. V was clipped by 3 bases and J by 2 bases; unmatched bases: 7. The CDR3 loop spans 16 amino acids. Germline V gene lookup returns CDR1 KGHSH and CDR2 LQKENI. CDR3 bases: TGTGCCAGCTCACCCGGTGAGGGGGCTCGCAATCAGCCCCAGCATTTT. This translates into CASSPGEGARNQPQHF.

The chain is built from TRBV11-3 and TRBJ2-7, with 10 bases fitting TRBD2. Germline assignment: CDR1 SGHNT and CDR2 YENEEA. The CDR3 runs 14 residues. V shed 4 bases, J shed 6 bases, and the junction held 6 bases outside the gene matches. The CDR3 region has the DNA TGTGCCAGCAGCTACAGCGGGGGGGCCTCCGAGCAGTACTTC. Amino acid sequence: CASSYSGGASEQYF.

The chain employs TRBV9 and TRBJ2-3; the match to TRBD2 covers 12 bases. CDR3 size: 15 residues. The germline V gene encodes CDR1 SGDLS and CDR2 YYNGEE. V shed 4 bases and J 4 bases; nucleotides not matched to a gene: 4. In DNA, the CDR3 is TGTGCCAGCAGCCAGACTAGCGGGAGAGCAGATACGCAGTATTTT. Protein: CASSQTSGRADTQYF. The complete variable domain, with remaining parts taken from reference TRBV9 and TRBJ2-3, reads DSGVTQTPKHLITATGQRVTLRCSPRSGDLSVYWYQQSLDQGLQFLIQYYNGEERAKGNILERFSAQQFPDLHSELNLSSLELGDSALYFCASSQTSGRADTQYFGPGTRLTVL.

This chain uses TRBV28 with TRBJ2-1, with D possibly TRBD2 on 5 matching bases. The CDR3 spans 16 residues. The ends were cut back, 1 base at V and 5 bases at J, with 15 bases in the middle. Germline lookup yields CDR1 MDHEN and CDR2 SYDVKM. The CDR3 reads CASSLYSPDFNNEQFF. The DNA for the CDR3 is TGTGCCAGCAGTTTATATTCCCCGGACTTCAACAATGAGCAGTTCTTC.

This chain connects TRBV7-9 to TRBJ2-3, with D hard to call. The CDR3 totals 14 residues. The ends were cut back, 5 bases at V and 0 bases at J, with 9 bases in the middle. Germline CDR1 SEHNR, CDR2 FQNEAQ (reference sequence). CDR3 sequence (DNA): TGTGCCAGCAGCCCTTTCACCAGCACAGATACGCAGTATTTT. Translated, it gives CASSPFTSTDTQYF.

The chain has TRBV7-3 and TRBJ2-1; D possibly corresponds to TRBD1 (7 bases). The CDR3 runs 15 residues. The germline gives CDR1 SGHTA, CDR2 FQGTGA. Trimming took off 2 bases at V and 5 bases at J, with 13 bases between the two ends. The CDR3 sequence is CASSLGGGPNNEQFF. CDR3 coding DNA: TGTGCCAGCAGCTTAGGAGGGGGCCCCAACAATGAGCAGTTCTTC. Drawing the rest from reference TRBV7-3 and TRBJ2-1, the complete variable domain is GAGVSQTPSNKVTEKGKYVELRCDPISGHTALYWYRQSLGQGPEFLIYFQGTGAADDSGLPNDRFFAVRPEGSVSTLKIQRTERGDSAVYLCASSLGGGPNNEQFFGPGTRLTVL.

This rearrangement joins TRBV7-2 to TRBJ1-1; possible D gene TRBD1, 5 bases. From germline, CDR1 is SGHTA and CDR2 FQGNSA. V dropped 5 bases and J dropped 8 bases, with 12 bases sitting between them. The CDR3 contains 12 residues. CDR3 sequence (DNA): TGTGCCAGCAGCCTCGGGGCGTCGGAAGCTTTCTTT. Its translation is CASSLGASEAFF.

The chain is built from TRBV4-1 and TRBJ1-5; possibly TRBD1 for D (5 bases). Looked up from germline, CDR1 is MGHRA and CDR2 is YSYEKL. V was clipped by 0 bases and J by 5 bases, with 11 bases between them. The CDR3 loop spans 15 amino acids. The CDR3 region is CASSQDGRADQPQHF. The CDR3 nucleotides are TGCGCCAGCAGCCAAGATGGCAGGGCGGATCAGCCCCAGCATTTT.

V gene TRBV15 combines with J gene TRBJ1-1; D not certain. From germline, CDR1 is LNHNV and CDR2 YYDKDF (reference sequence). The CDR3 is 14 amino acids. The V end lost 0 bases, the J end lost 0 bases, and 5 bases lay between the germline ends. The CDR3 spells CATSRDAVNTEAFF. Here the CDR3 DNA reads TGTGCCACCAGCAGAGATGCAGTGAACACTGAAGCTTTCTTT.

The genes are TRBV7-2 and TRBJ2-7; D possibly corresponds to TRBD1 (5 bases). This CDR3 is built from 14 residues. Trimming took 1 base from V and 5 from J, leaving 12 bases between them. The V gene's germline CDR1 is SGHTA and CDR2 FQGNSA. The CDR3 DNA is TGTGCCAGCAGCTTAGATAGGGGTTCCGACGAGCAGTACGTC. This translates into CASSLDRGSDEQYV.

This clone has only one observation. V usage is TRBV5-1 and J usage is TRBJ2-3; D uncertain. This CDR3 is built from 14 residues. Trimming stripped 3 bases from V and 1 base from J, with 9 bases between. The V gene's germline CDR1 is SGHRS and CDR2 YFSETQ. DNA for the CDR3: TGCGCCAGCAGCTCAAACCCGGGCACAGATACGCAGTATTTT. Translating it yields CASSSNPGTDTQYF.

This chain links TRBV7-3 with TRBJ2-3, with no clear D. Looked up from germline, CDR1 is SGHTA and CDR2 is FQGTGA. Trimming stripped 5 bases from V and 2 bases from J, with 5 bases between. CDR3 length equals 12 residues. Here the CDR3 DNA reads TGTGCCAGCAGCGCCATCACAGATACGCAGTATTTT. Translated, it gives CASSAITDTQYF.

The chain has TRBV7-7 and TRBJ2-7; 8 nucleotides match TRBD2. Germline V gene lookup returns CDR1 SSHAT and CDR2 FNYEAQ (reference sequence). Germline trimming cut 5 bases from V and 2 bases from J; bases unmatched to any gene: 11. This CDR3 is 16 amino acids long. The CDR3 bases are TGTGCCAGCAGCAAGAGGGGCGGGAGGATCCCCTACGAGCAGTACGTC. This sequence encodes CASSKRGGRIPYEQYV.